This T cell receptor beta chain was profiled in a study of cytomegalovirus exposure and HLA in healthy donors. As for the study in general: The same platform as the roughly 630 first-cohort repertoires was used for the 120 validation repertoires, a later analysis reported. The study's findings and limits: Rare TCR sequences dominated, though some public TCRs recurred in many donors. For cytomegalovirus status, the classifier reportedly gave diagnoses with high specificity and sensitivity. In vitro assays verified that a few CMV-associated chains recognized CMV antigens specifically.

Regarding this clone: What it recognizes is unknown.

Measured with immunoSEQ multiplex PCR; TCRdb has only the in-frame clones, and not every one. Seen here are roughly 62,000 clones, roughly nine tenths observed once, and the top ten hold over 2%. CDR3 length: 12 amino acids. Germline-derived CDR1 and CDR2 are MNHEY and SVGAGI. Deletions cut 6 bases from V and 6 bases from J, with 9 bases between. This chain links TRBV6-5 with TRBJ1-3, with unresolved D. This sequence originates from a woman aged 25 to 39 in good health and CMV-seronegative. Sequenced input: PBMCs. The CDR3 reads CASSSIENTIYF. In DNA, the CDR3 is TGTGCCAGCAGCTCGATAGAAAACACCATATATTTT.